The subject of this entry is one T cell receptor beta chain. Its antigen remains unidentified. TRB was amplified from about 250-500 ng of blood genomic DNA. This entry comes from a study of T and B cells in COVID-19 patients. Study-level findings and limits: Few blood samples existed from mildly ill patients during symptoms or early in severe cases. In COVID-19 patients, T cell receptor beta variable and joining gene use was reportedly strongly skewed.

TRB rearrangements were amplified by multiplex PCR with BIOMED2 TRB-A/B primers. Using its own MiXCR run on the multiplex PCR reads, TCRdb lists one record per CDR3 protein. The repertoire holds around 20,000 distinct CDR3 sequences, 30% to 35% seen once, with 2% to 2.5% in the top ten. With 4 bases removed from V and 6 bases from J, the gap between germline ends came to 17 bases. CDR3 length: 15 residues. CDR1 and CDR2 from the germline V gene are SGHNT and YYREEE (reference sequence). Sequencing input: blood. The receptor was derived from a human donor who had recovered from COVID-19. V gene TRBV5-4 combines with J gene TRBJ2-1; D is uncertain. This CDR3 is CASSPFQIRSNEQFF. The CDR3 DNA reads TGTGCCAGCAGCCCCTTCCAGATCCGTTCCAATGAGCAGTTCTTC. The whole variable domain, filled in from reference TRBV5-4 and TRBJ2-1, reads ETGVTQSPTHLIKTRGQQVTLRCSSQSGHNTVSWYQQALGQGPQFIFQYYREEENGRGNFPPRFSGLQFPNYSSELNVNALELDDSALYLCASSPFQIRSNEQFFGPGTRLTVL.